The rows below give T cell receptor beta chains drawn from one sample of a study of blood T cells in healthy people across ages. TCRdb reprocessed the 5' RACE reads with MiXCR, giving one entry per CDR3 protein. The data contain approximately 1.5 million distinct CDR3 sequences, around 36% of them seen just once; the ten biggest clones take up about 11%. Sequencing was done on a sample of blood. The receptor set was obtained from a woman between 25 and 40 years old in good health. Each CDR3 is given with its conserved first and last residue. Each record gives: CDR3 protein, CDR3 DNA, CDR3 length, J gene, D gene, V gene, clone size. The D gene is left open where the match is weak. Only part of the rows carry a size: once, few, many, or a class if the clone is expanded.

CASQLADDYEQYF,TGTGCCAGTCAACTAGCGGACGACTACGAGCAGTACTTC,13,TRBJ2-7,TRBD2,TRBV6-1,-
CASSAHRLAGVKGGDTQYF,TGTGCCAGCAGCGCCCACCGACTAGCGGGAGTTAAAGGGGGAGATACGCAGTATTTT,19,TRBJ2-3,TRBD2,TRBV7-3,-
CASSLLVGGGANVLTF,TGTGCCAGCAGTTTATTGGTGGGGGGTGGGGCCAACGTCCTGACTTTC,16,TRBJ2-6,-,TRBV27,-
CATSRDQGLSYEQYF,TGTGCCACCAGCAGAGATCAGGGGCTCTCCTACGAGCAGTACTTC,15,TRBJ2-7,-,TRBV15,few
CSATRQGYEQYF,TGCAGTGCTACACGCCAGGGCTACGAGCAGTACTTC,12,TRBJ2-7,-,TRBV20-1,few
CASSQGIGFSYEQYF,TGCGCCAGCAGCCAAGGTATCGGGTTCTCCTACGAGCAGTACTTC,15,TRBJ2-7,-,TRBV4-1,few
CASSTTGGTYEQYF,TGCGCCAGCAGCACCACAGGGGGAACCTACGAGCAGTACTTC,14,TRBJ2-7,TRBD1,TRBV4-1,many
CASSLVMGAIKNEQFF,TGTGCCAGCAGCTTAGTGATGGGGGCGATTAAGAATGAGCAGTTCTTC,16,TRBJ2-1,-,TRBV7-3,-
CASSPSRVRQFF,TGTGCCAGCAGTCCAAGTCGGGTTCGGCAGTTCTTC,12,TRBJ2-1,-,TRBV6-1,-
CSARDLGPALTDTQYF,TGCAGTGCTAGAGATCTGGGACCCGCTCTTACAGATACGCAGTATTTT,16,TRBJ2-3,-,TRBV20-1,few
CASSLAGRVEQYF,TGCGCCAGCAGCTTGGCCGGCAGGGTCGAGCAGTACTTC,13,TRBJ2-7,-,TRBV5-1,-
CASRYGRTASQETQYF,TGTGCCAGCAGGTACGGGCGGACTGCGTCTCAAGAGACCCAGTACTTC,16,TRBJ2-5,-,TRBV12-3/TRBV12-4,few
CASSQDMGGRSYEQYF,TGCGCCAGCAGCCAAGATATGGGGGGACGCTCCTACGAGCAGTACTTC,16,TRBJ2-7,-,TRBV4-1,-
CSAGTSGPYYNEQFF,TGCAGTGCTGGGACTAGCGGGCCGTACTACAATGAGCAGTTCTTC,15,TRBJ2-1,TRBD2,TRBV20-1,-
CASSRRDSLGAQYF,TGTGCCAGCAGCCGCAGGGACTCCTTGGGGGCCCAGTACTTC,14,TRBJ2-5,-,TRBV7-8,-
CASSVAPGGLFPGELFF,TGTGCCAGCAGCGTAGCTCCGGGAGGGCTATTTCCCGGGGAGCTGTTTTTT,17,TRBJ2-2,TRBD2,TRBV9,-
CASSKGRRGSTYEQYF,TGTGCCAGCAGCAAAGGGCGGCGCGGGAGCACCTACGAGCAGTACTTC,16,TRBJ2-7,-,TRBV21-1,few
CASSFIGTSASYNEQFF,TGTGCCAGCAGTTTTATCGGGACTAGCGCCTCCTACAATGAGCAGTTCTTC,17,TRBJ2-1,TRBD2,TRBV12-3/TRBV12-4,few
CASSVDSAYNEQFF,TGCGCCAGCAGCGTCGATTCTGCCTACAATGAGCAGTTCTTC,14,TRBJ2-1,-,TRBV5-1,-
CASSVGLGRAANEQFF,TGTGCCAGCTCGGTCGGATTGGGGAGGGCCGCGAATGAGCAGTTCTTC,16,TRBJ2-1,TRBD2,TRBV6-2/TRBV6-3,few
CASSAQGAGTEAFF,TGTGCCAGCAGCGCTCAGGGGGCGGGAACTGAAGCTTTCTTT,14,TRBJ1-1,TRBD1,TRBV27,few
CASTAGQGLSYEQYF,TGTGCCAGCACTGCCGGACAGGGCCTATCCTACGAGCAGTACTTC,15,TRBJ2-7,TRBD1,TRBV28,few
CATRPGQLNEKLFF,TGTGCCACCCGACCGGGACAGCTCAATGAAAAACTGTTTTTT,14,TRBJ1-4,TRBD1,TRBV10-3,few
CASSRSRGGGLDYGYTF,TGCGCCAGCAGCCGCTCACGCGGGGGTGGGCTTGACTATGGCTACACCTTC,17,TRBJ1-2,-,TRBV4-1,many
CSAIIAAGTGELFF,TGCAGTGCTATCATAGCGGCGGGAACCGGGGAGCTGTTTTTT,14,TRBJ2-2,-,TRBV20-1,-
CASSITGFPYEQYF,TGTGCCAGCAGCATAACAGGGTTCCCTTACGAGCAGTACTTC,14,TRBJ2-7,-,TRBV7-9,few
CASSPLDEQYF,TGTGCCAGCTCCCCCTTGGACGAGCAGTACTTC,11,TRBJ2-7,-,TRBV28,many
CASGTSAGEAQYF,TGTGCTAGTGGGACTAGCGCCGGGGAGGCCCAGTACTTC,13,TRBJ2-7,TRBD2,TRBV12-5,-
CASSLFGQGGGNEQFF,TGTGCCAGCAGCTTATTCGGACAGGGTGGAGGGAATGAGCAGTTCTTC,16,TRBJ2-1,TRBD1,TRBV7-6,few
CSAIKAAVGSYEQYF,TGCAGTGCTATAAAAGCTGCAGTCGGCTCCTACGAGCAGTACTTC,15,TRBJ2-7,-,TRBV20-1,few
CSARIRGTLNTEAFF,TGCAGTGCTAGAATAAGGGGGACTTTGAACACTGAAGCTTTCTTT,15,TRBJ1-1,-,TRBV20-1,-
CASTNRDPGELFF,TGTGCCAGCACCAACAGGGACCCCGGGGAGCTGTTTTTT,13,TRBJ2-2,-,TRBV12-3/TRBV12-4,-
CAISDVAVGDTQYF,TGTGCCATCAGTGACGTAGCCGTAGGGGATACGCAGTATTTT,14,TRBJ2-3,-,TRBV10-3,many
CASSVASWTGITDTQYF,TGTGCCAGCAGCGTAGCCTCTTGGACAGGGATCACAGATACGCAGTATTTT,17,TRBJ2-3,TRBD1,TRBV9,-
CASSFGTGGFGYEQYF,TGTGCCAGCAGTTTTGGGACAGGGGGTTTCGGATACGAGCAGTACTTC,16,TRBJ2-7,TRBD1,TRBV28,-
CTSSPPLGFRSEQYF,TGTACCAGCAGTCCCCCCCTAGGGTTTCGTAGCGAGCAGTACTTC,15,TRBJ2-7,-,TRBV27,-
CASSFSGGTRTDTQYF,TGTGCCAGCAGCTTCAGCGGGGGGACTCGCACAGATACGCAGTATTTT,16,TRBJ2-3,TRBD2,TRBV7-2,-
CASSEYRGIRGYTF,TGTGCCAGCAGTGAATATAGGGGCATACGTGGCTACACCTTC,14,TRBJ1-2,-,TRBV25-1,-
CASSQDFRTDDTQYF,TGCGCCAGCAGCCAAGATTTCAGGACGGATGATACGCAGTATTTT,15,TRBJ2-3,-,TRBV4-1,many
CASRASGTTETQYF,TGCGCCAGCAGGGCTTCCGGGACAACAGAGACCCAGTACTTC,14,TRBJ2-5,-,TRBV5-1,few
CASSFRYAPGEGQGWSSYNEQFF,TGTGCCAGCAGTTTTCGATACGCCCCTGGGGAGGGACAGGGGTGGAGCTCCTACAATGAGCAGTTCTTC,23,TRBJ2-1,TRBD1,TRBV27,-
CASSEMWDRQETQYF,TGTGCCAGCAGTGAAATGTGGGACAGGCAAGAGACCCAGTACTTC,15,TRBJ2-5,TRBD1,TRBV6-1,-
CASSEGGPGDTQYF,TGCGCCAGCAGTGAGGGCGGTCCGGGGGATACGCAGTATTTT,14,TRBJ2-3,-,TRBV10-1,few
CSAEGGTSGRALGTDTQYF,TGCAGTGCCGAAGGTGGGACTAGCGGGAGGGCCTTAGGCACAGATACGCAGTATTTT,19,TRBJ2-3,TRBD2,TRBV20-1,once
CAWSVPGKGTSNEKLFF,TGTGCCTGGAGTGTACCGGGGAAGGGCACCTCTAATGAAAAACTGTTTTTT,17,TRBJ1-4,-,TRBV30,-